The present entry profiles one T cell receptor beta chain with its context. This entry is derived from a study of blood T cell repertoires in COVID-19. Study-wide context: The origin of the acute and convalescent COVID-19 samples was the United States, Italy and Spain. T cells, B-cell-depleted T cells, or PBMCs supplied cDNA or gDNA.

Original methodology: Scientists estimated how many nucleated cells there were by amplifying reference gene primers. Data came from immunoSEQ multiplex PCR; TCRdb stores just in-frame clones and leaves some out. V and J calls plus clone size are reproduced from that table; the DNA served to infer D and trimming. The table records approximately 100,000 clones, about 80% of them present only once. The CDR3 has 16 residues. V was shortened by 8 bases and J by 4 bases, with 24 bases between the two germline ends. The gene calls are TRBV23-1 and TRBJ2-7; D perhaps matches TRBD2 (5 bases). TRBV23-1 is placed among ORFs of uncertain function. This clonotype originated in a human donor in a cohort sampled during active COVID-19. Sequencing used peripheral blood. The CDR3 DNA reads as TGCGCCAGCCCCCTCCCAAGTAGCACCCCGGGGTACGAGCAGTACTTC. Residues: CASPLPSSTPGYEQYF.